This passage covers 32 T cell receptor beta chains from one sample sequenced in a study of cytomegalovirus exposure and HLA in healthy donors. Primers included in the PCR were 60 Vbeta and 13 Jbeta primers. Measured with immunoSEQ multiplex PCR; TCRdb has only the in-frame clones, and not every one. The sample has fewer than 55,000 clones, 72% seen once. The sequenced sample consisted of PBMCs. These receptors were taken from a woman in her 50s in good health and CMV-seropositive.

The chain carries TRBV27 and TRBJ2-7; 11 nucleotides agree with TRBD2. CDR1 is MNHEY and CDR2 is SMNVEV in the germline V gene (reference sequence). This CDR3 spans 15 amino acids. The V gene end was trimmed by 4 bases and the J gene end by 7 bases; junction bases not matched to a gene: 9. The CDR3 protein is CASSYGTSGLLEQYF. The CDR3 bases are TGTGCCAGCAGTTATGGGACTAGCGGCCTCCTAGAGCAGTACTTC.

The chain recombines TRBV7-9 with TRBJ2-2; 8 bases align to TRBD1. The CDR3 is made up of 15 amino acids. V lost 2 bases, J lost 5 bases, and 4 bases stayed unmatched. CDR1 is SEHNR and CDR2 is FQNEAQ in the germline V gene (reference sequence). This CDR3 is CASSLSTGGTGELFF. CDR3 bases: TGTGCCAGCAGCTTATCTACAGGGGGAACCGGGGAGCTGTTTTTT.

This sequence joins TRBV19 and TRBJ2-2; a possible D gene is TRBD2 (5 bases). With 4 bases removed from V and 4 bases from J, the gap between germline ends came to 13 bases. The CDR3 consists of 15 residues. The V gene's germline CDR1 is LNHDA and CDR2 SQIVND (reference sequence). The CDR3 here is CASSSISSLTGELFF. CDR3 sequence (DNA): TGTGCCAGTAGTAGTATTTCTAGCCTCACCGGGGAGCTGTTTTTT.

The chain couples TRBV27 to TRBJ1-2; D may be TRBD1 (5 bases). Trimming left V 6 bases short and J 8 bases short, with 13 bases between. CDR3 length equals 12 residues. Looked up from germline, CDR1 is MNHEY and CDR2 is SMNVEV (reference sequence). The CDR3: CASSFTGGGYTF. The CDR3 bases are TGTGCCAGCAGCTTTACCGGGGGAGGCTACACCTTC.

This clone appeared a single time. The gene calls are TRBV5-4 and TRBJ2-7; TRBD1 aligns across 10 bases. In germline, CDR1 is SGHNT, CDR2 YYREEE (reference sequence). CDR3 length: 13 residues. V gave up 4 bases and J gave up 4 bases; unmatched junction bases: 2. The chain's CDR3 is CASSAGQGYEQYF. The CDR3 DNA follows: TGTGCCAGCAGCGCGGGACAGGGGTACGAGCAGTACTTC.

The chain carries TRBV21-1 and TRBJ1-5. TRBV21-1 is assigned pseudogene status. The CDR3 length is 16 residues. The chain's CDR3 is CASSNRAPRGNQPQHF. The CDR3 nucleotides are TGTGCCAGCAGCAACCGGGCCCCGAGGGGCAATCAGCCCCAGCATTTT.

This clone was detected many times. V and J are TRBV4-3 and TRBJ1-1; the match to TRBD1 covers 7 bases. The V gene's germline CDR1 is LGHNA and CDR2 YSLEER. CDR3 size: 14 residues. Trimming at V came to 5 bases and at J to 5 bases, leaving 8 bases not matched to a gene. The CDR3 spells CASSGDSRWTEAFF. CDR3 in DNA: TGCGCCAGCAGCGGGGACAGTCGGTGGACTGAAGCTTTCTTT.

This sequence joins TRBV5-4 and TRBJ2-5; tentatively, D is TRBD2 (7 bases). CDR1 and CDR2 from the germline V gene are SGHNT and YYREEE (reference sequence). The length of the CDR3 is 15 residues. V was shortened by 4 bases and J by 5 bases, with 18 bases between the two germline ends. The CDR3 is CASSVAGLGGETQYF. DNA of the CDR3: TGTGCCAGCAGCGTGGCCGGACTAGGGGGTGAGACCCAGTACTTC.

This chain connects TRBV11-1 to TRBJ2-3; 11 bases agree with TRBD2. The CDR3 is 15 residues long. Germline V lookup: CDR1 SGHAT, CDR2 FQDESV (reference sequence). V lost 5 bases and J lost 4; bases outside the gene matches: 5. The CDR3 bases are TGTGCCAGCAGCCCCTTAGCGGGAGGGGCAGATACGCAGTATTTT. It codes for CASSPLAGGADTQYF.

This clone came up a few times. This chain connects TRBV7-2 to TRBJ2-1; D may be TRBD2 (5 bases). This CDR3 spans 11 amino acids. Germline-derived CDR1 and CDR2 are SGHTA and FQGNSA. Trimming removed 5 bases from V and 13 bases from J, with 12 bases in between. The CDR3 bases are TGTGCCAGCAGCCCAGACTGGACTCAGTTCTTC. This translates into CASSPDWTQFF.

The chain carries TRBV5-4 and TRBJ1-2; D call uncertain. Trimming took off 5 bases at V and 2 bases at J, with 16 bases between the two ends. Germline CDR1 SGHNT, CDR2 YYREEE (reference sequence). CDR3 length equals 15 residues. Here the CDR3 reads CASSQTGVHNYGYTF. In nucleotides, the CDR3 is TGTGCCAGCAGTCAGACCGGGGTCCACAACTATGGCTACACCTTC.

This clone was recorded once. The genes are TRBV5-1 and TRBJ2-7, with 7 positions matching TRBD1. CDR1 is SGHRS and CDR2 is YFSETQ in the germline V gene. CDR3 length: 13 residues. The ends lost 4 bases at V and 3 bases at J; junction bases unmatched: 4. CDR3 coding DNA: TGCGCCAGCAGCATGACAGGGTACTACGAGCAGTACTTC. Its protein is CASSMTGYYEQYF.

The chain has TRBV7-3 and TRBJ2-3; TRBD2 aligns across 8 bases. Germline loops: CDR1 SGHTA, CDR2 FQGTGA. This CDR3 contains 16 residues. The junction had 11 bases not matched to a gene; V was cut back by 5 bases and J by 4 bases. The CDR3: CASSTKGGLDADTQYF. DNA of the CDR3: TGTGCCAGCAGCACCAAGGGGGGACTAGACGCAGATACGCAGTATTTT.

In this sample, this clone turned up a few times. This chain connects TRBV19 to TRBJ1-2; perhaps TRBD1 as D (5 bases). This CDR3 is built from 13 residues. The germline V gene has CDR1 LNHDA and CDR2 SQIVND (reference sequence). V was clipped by 3 bases and J by 5 bases, with 10 bases between them. The CDR3 DNA reads TGTGCCAGTAGTATGGGGCAGCATTATGGCTACACCTTC. It codes for CASSMGQHYGYTF.

This clone has only a few counts. The rearrangement links TRBV7-8 to TRBJ2-7; perhaps TRBD1 as D (5 bases). The CDR3 contains 13 residues. The germline V gene encodes CDR1 SGHVS and CDR2 FQNEAQ. Trimming took 5 bases from V and 0 from J, leaving 8 bases between them. The DNA for the CDR3 is TGTGCCAGCAGCCTGGGGCCCTCCTACGAGCAGTACTTC. Amino acids: CASSLGPSYEQYF.

The chain joins TRBV2 to TRBJ2-7; the D gene is possibly TRBD1 (5 bases). CDR1 and CDR2 (germline): SNHLY, FYNNEI. The CDR3 totals 13 residues. The V end lost 3 bases, the J end lost 5 bases, and 11 bases lay between the germline ends. In nucleotides, the CDR3 is TGTGCCAGCAGTGAGCAGGGATACGACGAGCAGTACTTC. Amino acid sequence: CASSEQGYDEQYF. Supplemented by reference TRBV2 and TRBJ2-7, the full variable domain reads EPEVTQTPSHQVTQMGQEVILRCVPISNHLYFYWYRQILGQKVEFLVSFYNNEISEKSEIFDDQFSVERPDGSNFTLKIRSTKLEDSAMYFCASSEQGYDEQYFGPGTRLTVT.

V usage is TRBV1 and J usage is TRBJ2-1; the DNA was not compared with TRBD2, the D call given in the table. TRBV1 is marked as a pseudogene. The CDR3 contains 12 residues. CDR3 nucleotide sequence: TGCACCAGCAGCCAGAGGAAGACCGAGCAGTTCTTC. Its translation: CTSSQRKTEQFF.

The chain carries TRBV15 and TRBJ2-7; 7 nucleotides line up with TRBD2. V lost 8 bases and J lost 2; bases outside the gene matches: 15. CDR3 size: 16 residues. Germline values: CDR1 LNHNV, CDR2 YYDKDF (reference sequence). The CDR3 region has the DNA TGTGCCACCGGGCGCTGGGAGGGCTCTGGAACCTACGAGCAGTACTTC. Translating gives CATGRWEGSGTYEQYF.

The gene calls are TRBV28 and TRBJ1-1; no clear D. The CDR3 contains 13 residues. Trimming cost V 8 bases and J 0 bases, with 10 bases left between them. CDR1 MDHEN and CDR2 SYDVKM come from the germline V gene. CDR3: CASRVEVNTEAFF. CDR3 sequence (DNA): TGTGCCAGCCGAGTCGAGGTGAACACTGAAGCTTTCTTT.

The rearrangement joins TRBV6-1 to TRBJ2-5; possibly TRBD2 for D (6 bases). Deletions cut 3 bases from V and 5 bases from J, with 16 bases between. Germline loops: CDR1 MNHNS, CDR2 SASEGT. CDR3 length equals 15 residues. In DNA form, the CDR3 reads TGTGCCAGCAGTGATGACGGGGGTTACGGGGAGACCCAGTACTTC. Its protein product is CASSDDGGYGETQYF.

The chain uses TRBV6-4 and TRBJ1-1; 9 bases line up with TRBD1. V lost 4 bases, J lost 3 bases, and 18 bases stayed unmatched. This CDR3 region has 19 residues. In germline, CDR1 is MRHNA, CDR2 SNTAGT. The CDR3 is CASSGREGQGFSLDTEAFF. In nucleotides, the CDR3 is TGTGCCAGCAGTGGCCGGGAGGGACAGGGTTTCTCGTTGGACACTGAAGCTTTCTTT.

V is TRBV9 and J is TRBJ1-1; D may be TRBD1 (6 bases). Germline V lookup: CDR1 SGDLS, CDR2 YYNGEE. Trimming stripped 0 bases from V and 0 bases from J, with 12 bases between. The CDR3 extends over 16 amino acids. As DNA, the CDR3 is TGTGCCAGCAGCGTAGTACAGGGCCCCATGAACACTGAAGCTTTCTTT. It codes for CASSVVQGPMNTEAFF.

The chain is built from TRBV14 and TRBJ2-5, with D possibly TRBD2 on 5 matching bases. The V gene lost 4 bases and the J gene lost 2 bases, with 11 bases spanning the gap. CDR1 and CDR2 from the germline V gene are SGHDN and FVKESK. The CDR3 spans 14 residues. For the CDR3, the DNA is TGTGCCAGCAGCCCCGGCGGGTATCAAGAGACCCAGTACTTC. This encodes CASSPGGYQETQYF. Full variable domain (rest looked up from reference TRBV14 and TRBJ2-5): EAGVTQFPSHSVIEKGQTVTLRCDPISGHDNLYWYRRVMGKEIKFLLHFVKESKQDESGMPNNRFLAERTGGTYSTLKVQPAELEDSGVYFCASSPGGYQETQYFGPGTRLLVL.

The rearrangement uses TRBV5-6 and TRBJ2-7; TRBD2 might be the D (5 bases). The germline V gene encodes CDR1 SGHDT and CDR2 YYEEEE. CDR3 size: 11 residues. V gave up 4 bases and J gave up 6 bases, with 8 bases separating them. CDR3 residues: CASSGGFEQYF. CDR3 bases: TGTGCCAGCAGCGGAGGCTTCGAGCAGTACTTC.

The CDR3 reads CASSDGLAGELSYNEQFF. For the CDR3, the DNA is TGTGCCAGCAGCGATGGACTAGCGGGAGAACTCTCCTACAATGAGCAGTTCTTC. The chain combines TRBV5-4 with TRBJ2-1; 13 bases are shared with TRBD2. CDR3 length equals 18 residues. Germline V gene lookup returns CDR1 SGHNT and CDR2 YYREEE (reference sequence). The V and J ends lost 4 bases and 0 bases, in that order; junction bases with no gene match: 7.

The chain joins TRBV7-9 to TRBJ1-1; TRBD1 might be the D (5 bases). CDR1 and CDR2 (germline): SEHNR, FQNEAQ (reference sequence). Trimming removed 6 bases from V and 5 bases from J, with 13 bases in between. The CDR3 consists of 13 residues. Here the CDR3 reads CASSYQGTTEAFF. In nucleotides, the CDR3 is TGTGCCAGCAGTTATCAGGGAACAACTGAAGCTTTCTTT.

The chain carries TRBV5-4 and TRBJ2-1; D is perhaps TRBD2 (5 bases). Germline assignment: CDR1 SGHNT and CDR2 YYREEE (reference sequence). This CDR3 is built from 15 residues. The V and J ends lost 1 base and 7 bases respectively, with 15 bases between them. The CDR3 nucleotides are TGTGCCAGCAGCTTGTACTTAACTACGGGGAATGAGCAGTTCTTC. This translates into CASSLYLTTGNEQFF.

V is TRBV28 and J is TRBJ1-1, with 7 bases fitting TRBD1. From germline, CDR1 is MDHEN and CDR2 SYDVKM. The CDR3 runs 14 residues. V was clipped by 2 bases and J by 3 bases; unmatched bases: 3. CDR3 amino acids: CASSLTRGHTEAFF. The CDR3 coding sequence is TGTGCCAGCAGTTTAACGAGGGGGCACACTGAAGCTTTCTTT.

This clone showed up just once. The V call is TRBV30, the J call TRBJ1-4; the D gene is possibly TRBD1 (6 bases). With 4 bases removed from V and 8 bases from J, the gap between germline ends came to 20 bases. Looked up from germline, CDR1 is GTSNPN and CDR2 is SVGIG (reference sequence). The CDR3 runs to 15 residues. CDR3 amino acids: CAWKHWGGGGEKLFF. The CDR3 DNA follows: TGTGCCTGGAAACACTGGGGGGGCGGGGGAGAAAAACTGTTTTTT.

This sequence joins TRBV9 and TRBJ2-7; weak D call: TRBD2 (5 bases). The CDR3 has 14 amino acids. Germline-derived CDR1 and CDR2 are SGDLS and YYNGEE. V lost 0 bases, J lost 0 bases, and 7 bases lay in between. The CDR3: CASSVGESSYEQYF. As DNA, the CDR3 is TGTGCCAGCAGCGTAGGGGAGAGCTCCTACGAGCAGTACTTC.

This clone was observed a few times. The chain combines TRBV5-1 with TRBJ2-5; possible D gene TRBD2, 6 bases. This CDR3 is 15 amino acids long. Germline CDR1 is SGHRS and CDR2 is YFSETQ. V was trimmed by 1 base and J by 5 bases, leaving 15 bases between them. The CDR3 coding sequence is TGCGCCAGCAGCTTGAAAGGAGGGGTGGTGGAGACCCAGTACTTC. As protein: CASSLKGGVVETQYF.

This chain joins TRBV27 and TRBJ2-7, with no clear D. V lost 2 bases to trimming and J lost 2 bases, with 10 bases between them. CDR3 size: 14 residues. Germline V gives CDR1 MNHEY, CDR2 SMNVEV (reference sequence). The CDR3 sequence: CASSLRRPPYEQYF. The CDR3 DNA reads as TGTGCCAGCAGTTTAAGGCGGCCGCCCTACGAGCAGTACTTC.